Listed here is a single T cell receptor (beta chain). The data were taken from a study of blood T cell repertoires in COVID-19. Study details: The origin of the acute and convalescent COVID-19 samples was the United States, Italy and Spain. PBMCs, B-cell-depleted T cells, or T cells provided the cDNA or gDNA that made up the material.

The germline V gene has CDR1 SGHDN and CDR2 FVKESK. V trimming: 4 bases; J trimming: 5 bases; junction bases outside the gene matches: 11. The CDR3 length is 15 residues. Per the authors' pipeline: Amplification of reference gene primers provided the estimated nucleated cell counts. TCRdb's table, derived via immunoSEQ multiplex PCR, lists solely in-frame clones and lacks some. The DNA was the basis for D and trimming; V, J and clone size are from that table. The sample carries over 200,000 clones, around 80% recorded once. Sequencing was performed on peripheral blood. V and J are TRBV14 and TRBJ2-7, with 7 bases identical to TRBD2. The receptor was derived from an elderly woman with active or convalescent COVID-19. The CDR3 sequence: CASSPRTGGGHEQYF. The CDR3 DNA is TGTGCCAGCAGCCCACGGACGGGAGGAGGCCACGAGCAGTACTTC.